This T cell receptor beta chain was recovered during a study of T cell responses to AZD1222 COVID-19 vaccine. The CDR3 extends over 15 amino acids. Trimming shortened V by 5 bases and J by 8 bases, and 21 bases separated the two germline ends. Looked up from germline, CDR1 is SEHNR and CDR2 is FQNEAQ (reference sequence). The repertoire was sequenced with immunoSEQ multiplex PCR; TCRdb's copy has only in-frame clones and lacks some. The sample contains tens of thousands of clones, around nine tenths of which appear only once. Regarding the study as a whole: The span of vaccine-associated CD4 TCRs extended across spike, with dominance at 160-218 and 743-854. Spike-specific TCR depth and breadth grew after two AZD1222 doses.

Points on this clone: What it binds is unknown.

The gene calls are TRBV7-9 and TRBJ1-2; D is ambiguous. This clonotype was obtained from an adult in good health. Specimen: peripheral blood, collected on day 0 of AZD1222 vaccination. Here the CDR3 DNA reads TGTGCCAGCAGCCCCAGCCCAACTAGGGCGCGGGGCTACACCTTC. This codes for CASSPSPTRARGYTF.